The subject of this entry is one TCR beta chain. These data belong to a study of blood T cell repertoires in COVID-19. Turning to the study itself: Sites in the United States, Italy and Spain provided acute and convalescent COVID-19 samples. PBMCs, B-cell-depleted T cells, or T cells were the source of the cDNA or gDNA that made up the material.

In the authors' workflow: Amplified reference gene primers provided the basis for estimating nucleated cell counts. Only in-frame clones appear in the TCRdb table, and some are missing; sequencing was by immunoSEQ multiplex PCR. Clone size and the V and J calls come from that table; the DNA yielded D and trimming. Of 100,000 to 150,000 clones listed, around 83% are singletons. This CDR3 contains 19 residues. The chain recombines TRBV12-2 with TRBJ2-6; TRBD1 was called by the table and not checked on the DNA. TRBV12-2 is shown as a pseudogene. Sequenced input: peripheral blood. This clonotype was sampled from a man older than 75 with active or convalescent COVID-19. This chain's CDR3 is CASRPGQGALLSGANVLTF. CDR3 DNA: TGTGCAAGTCGCCCAGGACAGGGGGCGCTTCTCTCTGGGGCCAACGTCCTGACTTTC.